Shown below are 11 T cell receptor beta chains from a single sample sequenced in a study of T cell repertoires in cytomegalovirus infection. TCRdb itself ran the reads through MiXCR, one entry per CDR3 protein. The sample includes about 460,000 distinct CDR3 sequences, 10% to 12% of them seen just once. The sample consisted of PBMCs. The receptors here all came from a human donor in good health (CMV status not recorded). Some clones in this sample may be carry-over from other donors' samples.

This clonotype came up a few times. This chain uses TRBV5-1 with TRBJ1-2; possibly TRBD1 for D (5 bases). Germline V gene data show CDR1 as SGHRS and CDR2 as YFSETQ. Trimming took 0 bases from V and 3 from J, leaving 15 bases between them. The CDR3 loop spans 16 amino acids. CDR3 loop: CASSLEAGGIDYGYTF. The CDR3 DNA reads TGCGCCAGCAGCTTGGAGGCCGGGGGTATCGACTATGGCTACACCTTC.

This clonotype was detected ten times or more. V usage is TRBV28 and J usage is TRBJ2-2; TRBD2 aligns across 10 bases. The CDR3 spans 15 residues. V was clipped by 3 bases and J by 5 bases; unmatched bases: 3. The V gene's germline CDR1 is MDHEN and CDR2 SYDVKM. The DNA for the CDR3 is TGTGCCAGCAGTTTCCAGACTAGCGGGACCGGGGAGCTGTTTTTT. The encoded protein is CASSFQTSGTGELFF.

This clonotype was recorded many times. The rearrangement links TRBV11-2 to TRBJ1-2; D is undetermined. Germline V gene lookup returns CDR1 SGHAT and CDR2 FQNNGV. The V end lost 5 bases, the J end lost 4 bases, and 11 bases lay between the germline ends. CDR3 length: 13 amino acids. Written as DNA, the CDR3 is TGTGCCAGCAGCCTCGGACTGTCCTATGGCTACACCTTC. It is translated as CASSLGLSYGYTF.

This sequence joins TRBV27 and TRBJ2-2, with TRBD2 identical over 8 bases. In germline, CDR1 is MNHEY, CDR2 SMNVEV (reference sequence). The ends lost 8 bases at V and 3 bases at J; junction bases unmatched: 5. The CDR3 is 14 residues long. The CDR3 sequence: CASGGGLYTGELFF. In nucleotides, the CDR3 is TGTGCCAGCGGCGGGGGGCTGTACACCGGGGAGCTGTTTTTT.

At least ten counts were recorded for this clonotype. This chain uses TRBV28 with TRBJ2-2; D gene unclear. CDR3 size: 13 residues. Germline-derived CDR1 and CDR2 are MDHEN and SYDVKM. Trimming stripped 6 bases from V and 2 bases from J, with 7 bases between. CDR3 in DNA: TGTGCCAGCAGAGAGGATAACACCGGGGAGCTGTTTTTT. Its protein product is CASREDNTGELFF.

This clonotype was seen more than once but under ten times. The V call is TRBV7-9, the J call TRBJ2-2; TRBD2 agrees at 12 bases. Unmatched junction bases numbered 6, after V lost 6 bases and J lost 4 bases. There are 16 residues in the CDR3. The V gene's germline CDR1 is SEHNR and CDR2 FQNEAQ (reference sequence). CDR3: CASSRLAGDPTGELFF. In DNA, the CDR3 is TGTGCCAGCAGTAGACTAGCGGGAGACCCCACCGGGGAGCTGTTTTTT.

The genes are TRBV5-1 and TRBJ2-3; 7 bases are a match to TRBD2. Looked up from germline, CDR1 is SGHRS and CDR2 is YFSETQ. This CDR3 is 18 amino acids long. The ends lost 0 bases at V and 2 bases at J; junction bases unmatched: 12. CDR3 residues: CASSLGRGRLGVTDTQYF. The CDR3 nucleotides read TGCGCCAGCAGCTTGGGTCGCGGGAGACTGGGAGTCACAGATACGCAGTATTTT.

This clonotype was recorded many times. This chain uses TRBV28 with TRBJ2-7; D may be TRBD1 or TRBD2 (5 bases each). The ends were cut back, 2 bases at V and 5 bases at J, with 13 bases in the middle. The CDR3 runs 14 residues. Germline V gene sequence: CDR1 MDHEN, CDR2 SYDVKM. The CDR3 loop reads CASSLGGQGHEQYF. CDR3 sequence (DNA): TGTGCCAGCAGTTTAGGAGGCCAGGGCCACGAGCAGTACTTC.

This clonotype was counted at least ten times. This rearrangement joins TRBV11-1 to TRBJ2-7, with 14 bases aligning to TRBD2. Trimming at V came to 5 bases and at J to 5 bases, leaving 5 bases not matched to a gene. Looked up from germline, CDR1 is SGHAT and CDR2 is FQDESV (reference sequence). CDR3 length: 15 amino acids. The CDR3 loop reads CASSPGLAGGNEQYF. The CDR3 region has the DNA TGTGCCAGCAGCCCAGGACTAGCGGGGGGCAACGAGCAGTACTTC.

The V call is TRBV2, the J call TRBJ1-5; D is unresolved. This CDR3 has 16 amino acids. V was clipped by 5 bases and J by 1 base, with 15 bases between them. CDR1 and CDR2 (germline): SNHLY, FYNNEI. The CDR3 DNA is TGTGCCAGCAGTCAGGACTCCCGGGTGAGCAATCAGCCCCAGCATTTT. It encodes CASSQDSRVSNQPQHF.

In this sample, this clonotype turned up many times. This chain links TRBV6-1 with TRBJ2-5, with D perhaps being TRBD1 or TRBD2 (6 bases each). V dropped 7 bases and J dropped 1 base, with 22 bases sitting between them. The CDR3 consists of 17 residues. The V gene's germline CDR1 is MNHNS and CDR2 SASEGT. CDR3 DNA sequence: TGTGCCAGCACCAAAGGGGGGCAGGTCGCTCGCCAAGAGACCCAGTACTTC. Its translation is CASTKGGQVARQETQYF.